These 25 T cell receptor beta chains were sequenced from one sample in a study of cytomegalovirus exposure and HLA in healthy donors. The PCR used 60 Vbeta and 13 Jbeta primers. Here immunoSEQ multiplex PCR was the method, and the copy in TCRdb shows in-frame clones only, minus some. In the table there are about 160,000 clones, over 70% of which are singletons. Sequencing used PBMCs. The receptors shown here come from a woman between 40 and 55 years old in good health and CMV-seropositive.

The CDR3 DNA is TGTGCCTGGAGTCATCAGGGCCTGGGCTACACCTTC. Translating it yields CAWSHQGLGYTF. The chain joins TRBV30 to TRBJ1-2, with D perhaps TRBD1 (5 bases). The V end lost 2 bases, the J end lost 8 bases, and 12 bases lay between the germline ends. Germline V CDR1 and CDR2: GTSNPN, SVGIG (reference sequence). This CDR3 comprises 12 residues.

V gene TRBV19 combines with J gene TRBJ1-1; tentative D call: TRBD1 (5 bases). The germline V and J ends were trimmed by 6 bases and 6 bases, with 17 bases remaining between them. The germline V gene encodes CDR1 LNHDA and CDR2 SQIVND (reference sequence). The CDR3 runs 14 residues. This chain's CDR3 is CASRSAGGGAEAFF. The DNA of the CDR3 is TGTGCCAGTAGAAGCGCGGGGGGAGGAGCTGAAGCTTTCTTT.

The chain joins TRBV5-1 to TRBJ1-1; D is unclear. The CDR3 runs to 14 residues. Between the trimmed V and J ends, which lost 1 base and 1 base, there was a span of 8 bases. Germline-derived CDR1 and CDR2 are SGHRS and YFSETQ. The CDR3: CASSLRESNTEAFF. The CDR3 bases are TGCGCCAGCAGCTTGAGGGAGTCGAACACTGAAGCTTTCTTT.

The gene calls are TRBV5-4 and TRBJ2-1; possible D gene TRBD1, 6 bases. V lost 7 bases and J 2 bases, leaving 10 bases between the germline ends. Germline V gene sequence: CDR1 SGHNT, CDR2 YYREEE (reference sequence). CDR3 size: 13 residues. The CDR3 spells CASERDTYNEQFF. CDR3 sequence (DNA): TGTGCCAGCGAGAGGGACACCTACAATGAGCAGTTCTTC.

The CDR3 nucleotides read TGTGCCTGGGGACAGGGAGCGAACACTGAAGCTTTCTTT. It codes for CAWGQGANTEAFF. The chain uses TRBV30 and TRBJ1-1; 8 bases match TRBD1. Trimming cost V 5 bases and J 1 base; bases outside gene matches: 3. Germline V gene sequence: CDR1 GTSNPN, CDR2 SVGIG (reference sequence). The CDR3 extends over 13 amino acids.

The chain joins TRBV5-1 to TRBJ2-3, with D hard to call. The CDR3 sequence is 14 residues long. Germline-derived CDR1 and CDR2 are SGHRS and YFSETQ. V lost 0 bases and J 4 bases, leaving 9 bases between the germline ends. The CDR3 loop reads CASSLAGGPDTQYF. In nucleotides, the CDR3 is TGCGCCAGCAGCTTGGCAGGTGGTCCAGATACGCAGTATTTT.

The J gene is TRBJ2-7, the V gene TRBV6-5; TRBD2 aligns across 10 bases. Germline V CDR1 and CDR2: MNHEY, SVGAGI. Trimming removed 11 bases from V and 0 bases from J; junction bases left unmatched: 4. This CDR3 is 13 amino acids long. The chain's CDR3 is CASGLASSYEQYF. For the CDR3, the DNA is TGTGCCTCGGGACTAGCGAGCTCCTACGAGCAGTACTTC.

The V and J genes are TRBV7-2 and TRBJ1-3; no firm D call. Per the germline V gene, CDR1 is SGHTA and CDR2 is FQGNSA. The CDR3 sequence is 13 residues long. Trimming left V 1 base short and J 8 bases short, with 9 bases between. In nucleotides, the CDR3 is TGTGCCAGCAGCTTAGACGCCCAGGACACCATATATTTT. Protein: CASSLDAQDTIYF.

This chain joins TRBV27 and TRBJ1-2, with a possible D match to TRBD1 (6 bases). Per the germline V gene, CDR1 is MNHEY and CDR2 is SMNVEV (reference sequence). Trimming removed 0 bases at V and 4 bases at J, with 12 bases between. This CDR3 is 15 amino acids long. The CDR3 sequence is CASSLSGQLPYGYTF. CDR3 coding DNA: TGTGCCAGCAGTTTATCGGGACAACTTCCCTATGGCTACACCTTC.

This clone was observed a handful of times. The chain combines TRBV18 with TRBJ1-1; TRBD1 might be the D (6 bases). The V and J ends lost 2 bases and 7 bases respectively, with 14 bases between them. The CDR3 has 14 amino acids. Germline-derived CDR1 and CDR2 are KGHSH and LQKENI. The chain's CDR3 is CASSPLGAVGEAFF. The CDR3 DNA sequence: TGTGCCAGCTCACCATTGGGGGCAGTAGGTGAAGCTTTCTTT.

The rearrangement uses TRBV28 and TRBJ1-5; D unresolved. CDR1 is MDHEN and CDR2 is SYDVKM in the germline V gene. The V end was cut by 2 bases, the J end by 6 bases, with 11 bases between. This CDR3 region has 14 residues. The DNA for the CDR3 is TGTGCCAGCAGTTTAGCGGGGTCCGGTCAGCCCCAGCATTTT. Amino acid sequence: CASSLAGSGQPQHF.

As DNA, the CDR3 is TGCAGCGATTTCTACACTGAAGCTTTCTTT. Protein sequence: CSDFYTEAFF. The chain uses TRBV29-1 and TRBJ1-1, with D hard to call. The CDR3 covers 10 residues. Germline CDR1 reads SQVTM; CDR2 reads ANQGSEA. The germline V and J ends were trimmed by 7 bases and 3 bases, with 6 bases remaining between them. Combining the CDR3 with reference TRBV29-1 and TRBJ1-1 gives the whole variable domain SAVISQKPSRDICQRGTSLTIQCQVDSQVTMMFWYRQQPGQSLTLIATANQGSEATYESGFVIDKFPISRPNLTFSTLTVSNMSPEDSSIYLCSDFYTEAFFGQGTRLTVV.

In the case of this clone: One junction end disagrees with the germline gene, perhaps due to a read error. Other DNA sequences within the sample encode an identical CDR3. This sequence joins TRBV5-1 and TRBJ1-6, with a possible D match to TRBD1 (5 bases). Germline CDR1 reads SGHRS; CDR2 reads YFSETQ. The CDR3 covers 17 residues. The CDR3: CASSFGVEGSYNSPLHF. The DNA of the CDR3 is TGCGCCAGCAGCTTTGGGGTGGAGGGGTCGTATAATTCCCCCCTCCACTTT.

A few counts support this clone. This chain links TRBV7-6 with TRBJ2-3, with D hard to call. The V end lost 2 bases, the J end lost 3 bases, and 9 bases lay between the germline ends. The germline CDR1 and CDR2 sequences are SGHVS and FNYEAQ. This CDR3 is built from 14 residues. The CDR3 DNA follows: TGTGCCAGCAGCTTATTCGGTTTGACAGATACGCAGTATTTT. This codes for CASSLFGLTDTQYF.

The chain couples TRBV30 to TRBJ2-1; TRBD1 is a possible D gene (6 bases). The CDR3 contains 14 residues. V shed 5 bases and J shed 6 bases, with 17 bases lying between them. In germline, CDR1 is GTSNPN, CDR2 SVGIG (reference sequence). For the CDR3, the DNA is TGTGCCTGGGACGCAGGACGAGGGGGCAATGAGCAGTTCTTC. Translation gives CAWDAGRGGNEQFF.

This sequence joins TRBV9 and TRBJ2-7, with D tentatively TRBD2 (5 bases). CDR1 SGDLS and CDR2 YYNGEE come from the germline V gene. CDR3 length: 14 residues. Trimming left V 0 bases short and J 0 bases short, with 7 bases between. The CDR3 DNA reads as TGTGCCAGCAGCGTAGGAGCGGTCTCCTACGAGCAGTACTTC. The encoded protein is CASSVGAVSYEQYF.

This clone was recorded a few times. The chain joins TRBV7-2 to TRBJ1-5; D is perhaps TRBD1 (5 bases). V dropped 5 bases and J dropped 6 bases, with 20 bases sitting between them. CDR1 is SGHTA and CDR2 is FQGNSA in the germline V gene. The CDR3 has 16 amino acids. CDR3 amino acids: CASSPLGGAASQPQHF. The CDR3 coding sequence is TGTGCCAGCAGCCCCCTAGGCGGGGCGGCGAGTCAGCCCCAGCATTTT.

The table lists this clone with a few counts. For the CDR3, the DNA is TGTGCCAGCTCACCAGTTCCAGCGGGGGGCACAGATACGCAGTATTTT. This gives the protein CASSPVPAGGTDTQYF. The V and J genes are TRBV18 and TRBJ2-3; the match to TRBD2 covers 8 bases. The CDR3 totals 16 residues. Germline trimming cut 2 bases from V and 1 base from J; bases unmatched to any gene: 5. Per the germline V gene, CDR1 is KGHSH and CDR2 is LQKENI.

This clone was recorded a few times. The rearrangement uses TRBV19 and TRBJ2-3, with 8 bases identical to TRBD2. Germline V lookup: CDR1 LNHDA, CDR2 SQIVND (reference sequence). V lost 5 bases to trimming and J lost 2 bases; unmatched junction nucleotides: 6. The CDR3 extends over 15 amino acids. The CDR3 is CASSLSGGHTDTQYF. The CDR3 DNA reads TGTGCCAGTAGTTTAAGCGGGGGTCACACAGATACGCAGTATTTT.

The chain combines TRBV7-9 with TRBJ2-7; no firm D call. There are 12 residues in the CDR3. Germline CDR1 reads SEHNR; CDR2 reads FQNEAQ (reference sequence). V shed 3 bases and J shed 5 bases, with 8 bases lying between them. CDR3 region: CASSFIGDEQYF. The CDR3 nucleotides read TGTGCCAGCAGCTTCATCGGTGACGAGCAGTACTTC.

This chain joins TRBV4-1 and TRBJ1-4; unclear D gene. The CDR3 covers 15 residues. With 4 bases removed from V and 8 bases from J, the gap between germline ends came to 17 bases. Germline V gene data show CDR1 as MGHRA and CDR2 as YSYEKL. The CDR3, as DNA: TGCGCCAGCAGCCCATCCAGCTGGGAGGAGGAAAAACTGTTTTTT. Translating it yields CASSPSSWEEEKLFF.

CDR3 DNA sequence: TGTGCCAGCAGTTGGAGCCCCTTAGGTCAAGCGGACGGAGCTTTCTTT. Amino acids: CASSWSPLGQADGAFF. V is TRBV6-5 and J is TRBJ1-1; the D is unclear. This CDR3 comprises 16 residues. Deletions cut 4 bases from V and 10 bases from J, with 25 bases between. CDR1 and CDR2 (germline): MNHEY, SVGAGI.

The CDR3 loop is CASRMSAGPNTEAFF. CDR3 coding DNA: TGTGCCAGCAGGATGTCGGCTGGGCCGAACACTGAAGCTTTCTTT. The chain has TRBV5-4 and TRBJ1-1; D gene ambiguous. The CDR3 spans 15 residues. Germline CDR1 is SGHNT and CDR2 is YYREEE (reference sequence). V shed 5 bases and J shed 1 base, with 15 bases lying between them.

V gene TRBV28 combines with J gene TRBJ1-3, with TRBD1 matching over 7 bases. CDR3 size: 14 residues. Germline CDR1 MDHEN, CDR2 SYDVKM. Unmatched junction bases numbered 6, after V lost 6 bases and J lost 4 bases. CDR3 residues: CASSRQGWGNTIYF. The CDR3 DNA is TGTGCCAGCAGCAGACAGGGATGGGGAAACACCATATATTTT.

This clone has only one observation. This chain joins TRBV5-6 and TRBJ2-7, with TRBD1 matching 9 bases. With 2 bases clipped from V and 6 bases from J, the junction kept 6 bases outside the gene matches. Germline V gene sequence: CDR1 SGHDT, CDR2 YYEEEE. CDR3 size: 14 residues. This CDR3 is CASSFGTGISEQYF. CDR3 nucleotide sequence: TGTGCCAGCAGCTTTGGGACAGGGATCTCCGAGCAGTACTTC.